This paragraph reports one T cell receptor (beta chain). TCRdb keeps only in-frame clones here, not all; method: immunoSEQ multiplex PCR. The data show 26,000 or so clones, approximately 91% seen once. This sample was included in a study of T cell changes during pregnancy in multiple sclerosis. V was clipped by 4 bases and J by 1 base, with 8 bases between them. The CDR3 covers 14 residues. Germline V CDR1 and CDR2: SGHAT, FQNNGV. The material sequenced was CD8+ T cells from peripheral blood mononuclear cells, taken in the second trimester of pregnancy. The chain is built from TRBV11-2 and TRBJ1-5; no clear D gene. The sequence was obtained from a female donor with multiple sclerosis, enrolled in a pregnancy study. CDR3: CASSSGWSNQPQHF. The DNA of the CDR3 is TGTGCCAGCAGCTCCGGTTGGAGCAATCAGCCCCAGCATTTT.